Listed below are T cell receptor beta chains from one sample, sequenced in a study of T cell responses to AZD1222 COVID-19 vaccine. Using immunoSEQ multiplex PCR, the repertoire was profiled, and TCRdb retains in-frame clones only, with some absent. Of about 97,000 clones in the sample, more than 70% were seen once. This material consisted of peripheral blood, taken on day 0 of AZD1222 vaccination. All receptors come from an adult in good health. Each CDR3 is given with its conserved first and last residue. D genes are given only for firm matches. The listing skips clone size in some rows; elsewhere it reads once, few, many or a size class.

j_gene,d_gene,abundance,v_gene,len,CDR3aa,CDR3nt
TRBJ2-6,-,-,TRBV19,16,CATQQVTLSGANVLTF,TGTGCCACCCAACAGGTTACACTGTCTGGGGCCAACGTCCTGACTTTC
TRBJ1-2,-,once,TRBV19,14,CASSIFITGYGYTF,TGTGCCAGTAGTATTTTTATAACAGGCTATGGCTACACCTTC
TRBJ2-2,-,-,TRBV10-1,17,CASSELPGASNTGELFF,TGCGCCAGCAGTGAACTGCCTGGCGCATCGAACACCGGGGAGCTGTTTTTT
TRBJ1-2,-,-,TRBV5-1,13,CASSSRGTYGYTF,TGCGCCAGCAGCTCTCGGGGGACCTATGGCTACACCTTC
TRBJ1-1,-,-,TRBV5-1,14,CASSWRQTNTEAFF,TGCGCCAGCAGCTGGCGACAGACGAACACTGAAGCTTTCTTT
TRBJ1-2,TRBD1,-,TRBV12-3/TRBV12-4,12,CASSRTGDGYTF,TGTGCCAGCAGTCGGACAGGGGATGGCTACACCTTC
TRBJ1-5,TRBD1,-,TRBV5-6,15,CASSRPGTANQPQHF,TGTGCCAGCAGCCGACCCGGGACAGCCAATCAGCCCCAGCATTTT
TRBJ1-6,-,-,TRBV7-2,16,CASSFTGKTYNSPLHF,TGTGCCAGCAGCTTCACAGGGAAAACCTATAATTCACCCCTCCACTTT
TRBJ2-1,-,-,TRBV9,16,CASSVGEAVTYNEQFF,TGTGCCAGCAGCGTCGGAGAGGCGGTGACCTACAATGAGCAGTTCTTC
TRBJ2-7,-,-,TRBV11-3,14,CASGAGGTTYEQYF,TGTGCCAGCGGGGCCGGGGGAACTACCTACGAGCAGTACTTC
TRBJ2-1,TRBD2,-,TRBV30,15,CAWNRGAGFYNEQFF,TGTGCCTGGAATCGGGGAGCGGGATTCTACAATGAGCAGTTCTTC
TRBJ2-5,-,-,TRBV5-4,13,CASSTTYQETQYF,TGTGCCAGCAGTACAACGTACCAAGAGACCCAGTACTTC
TRBJ2-1,TRBD2,few,TRBV4-1,16,CASSQGGLAGVGEQFF,TGCGCCAGCAGCCAAGGGGGACTAGCGGGGGTGGGTGAGCAGTTCTTC
TRBJ1-1,-,-,TRBV12-3/TRBV12-4,13,CASKKGENTEAFF,TGTGCCAGCAAAAAGGGGGAGAACACTGAAGCTTTCTTT
TRBJ2-2,-,-,TRBV3-1/TRBV3-2,11,CASSRGGELFF,TGTGCCAGCAGCCGCGGCGGGGAGCTGTTTTTT
TRBJ2-6,-,-,TRBV3-1/TRBV3-2,17,CASSLRVLYSGANVLTF,TGTGCCAGCAGCCTTCGGGTCCTATACTCTGGGGCCAACGTCCTGACTTTC
TRBJ1-3,-,-,TRBV7-6,16,CASSDGRLTGGNTIYF,TGTGCCAGCAGCGACGGGAGGTTGACTGGTGGAAACACCATATATTTT
TRBJ1-4,-,-,TRBV13,16,CASSLGGAGYGEKLFF,TGTGCCAGCAGCTTAGGCGGGGCGGGGTATGGTGAAAAACTGTTTTTT
TRBJ2-3,-,-,TRBV7-3,14,CASSLKGFADTQYF,TGTGCCAGCAGCTTAAAGGGGTTTGCAGATACGCAGTATTTT
TRBJ1-5,TRBD1,-,TRBV10-3,16,CAISDPLRDSEQPQHF,TGTGCCATCAGTGACCCCTTAAGGGACAGTGAACAGCCCCAGCATTTT
TRBJ1-2,TRBD1,-,TRBV7-2,13,CASSFRGAYGYTF,TGTGCCAGCAGCTTCAGGGGGGCCTATGGCTACACCTTC
TRBJ2-6,-,once,TRBV7-9,15,CASSLASSGANVLTF,TGTGCCAGCAGCTTAGCTAGCTCTGGGGCCAACGTCCTGACTTTC